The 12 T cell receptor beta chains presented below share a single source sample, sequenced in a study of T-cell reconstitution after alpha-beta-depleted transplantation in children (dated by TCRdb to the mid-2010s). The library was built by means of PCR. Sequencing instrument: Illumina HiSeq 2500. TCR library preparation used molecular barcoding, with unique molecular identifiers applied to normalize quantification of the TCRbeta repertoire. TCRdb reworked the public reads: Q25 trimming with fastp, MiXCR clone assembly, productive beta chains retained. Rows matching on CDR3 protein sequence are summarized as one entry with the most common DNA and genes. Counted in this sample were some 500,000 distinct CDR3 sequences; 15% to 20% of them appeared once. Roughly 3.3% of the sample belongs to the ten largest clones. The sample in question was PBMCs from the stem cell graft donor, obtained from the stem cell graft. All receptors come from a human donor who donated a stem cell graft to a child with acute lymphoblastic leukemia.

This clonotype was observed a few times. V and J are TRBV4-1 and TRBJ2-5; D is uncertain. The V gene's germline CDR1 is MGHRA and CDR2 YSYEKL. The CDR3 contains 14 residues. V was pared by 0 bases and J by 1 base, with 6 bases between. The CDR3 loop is CASSQEASQETQYF. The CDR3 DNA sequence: TGCGCCAGCAGCCAAGAAGCCAGCCAAGAGACCCAGTACTTC.

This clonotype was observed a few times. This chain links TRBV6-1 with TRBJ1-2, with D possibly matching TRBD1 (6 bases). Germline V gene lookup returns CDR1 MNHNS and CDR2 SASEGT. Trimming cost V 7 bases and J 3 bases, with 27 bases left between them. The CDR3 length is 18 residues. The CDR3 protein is CASTNSGQGRSRDYGYTF. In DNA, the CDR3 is TGTGCCAGCACCAACTCTGGGCAGGGGCGGTCCCGGGACTATGGCTACACCTTC.

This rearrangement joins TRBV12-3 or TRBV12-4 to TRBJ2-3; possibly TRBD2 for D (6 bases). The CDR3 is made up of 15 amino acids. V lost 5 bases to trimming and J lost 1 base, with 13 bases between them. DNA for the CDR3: TGTGCCAGCAGTCCCAGGGAGGCCCGCACAGATACGCAGTATTTT. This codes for CASSPREARTDTQYF.

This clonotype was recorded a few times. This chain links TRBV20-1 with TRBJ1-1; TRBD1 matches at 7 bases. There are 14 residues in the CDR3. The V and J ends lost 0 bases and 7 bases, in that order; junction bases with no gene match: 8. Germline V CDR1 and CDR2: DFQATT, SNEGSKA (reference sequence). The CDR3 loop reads CSARDPRGGYEAFF. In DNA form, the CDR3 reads TGCAGTGCTAGAGATCCCAGGGGGGGGTATGAAGCTTTCTTT.

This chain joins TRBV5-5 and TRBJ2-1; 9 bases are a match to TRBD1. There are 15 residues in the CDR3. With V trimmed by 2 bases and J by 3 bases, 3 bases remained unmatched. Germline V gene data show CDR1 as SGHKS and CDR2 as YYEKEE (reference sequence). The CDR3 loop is CASSFRGQGYNEQFF. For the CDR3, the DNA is TGTGCCAGCAGCTTTAGGGGACAGGGCTACAATGAGCAGTTCTTC. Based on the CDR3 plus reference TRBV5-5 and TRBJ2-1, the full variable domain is DAGVTQSPTHLIKTRGQQVTLRCSPISGHKSVSWYQQVLGQGPQFIFQYYEKEERGRGNFPDRFSARQFPNYSSELNVNALLLGDSALYLCASSFRGQGYNEQFFGPGTRLTVL.

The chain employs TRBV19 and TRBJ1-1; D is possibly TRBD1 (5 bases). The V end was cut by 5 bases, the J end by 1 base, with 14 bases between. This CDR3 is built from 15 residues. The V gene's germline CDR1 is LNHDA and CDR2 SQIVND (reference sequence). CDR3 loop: CASSVNLGTNTEAFF. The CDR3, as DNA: TGTGCCAGTAGTGTAAATCTGGGGACGAACACTGAAGCTTTCTTT.

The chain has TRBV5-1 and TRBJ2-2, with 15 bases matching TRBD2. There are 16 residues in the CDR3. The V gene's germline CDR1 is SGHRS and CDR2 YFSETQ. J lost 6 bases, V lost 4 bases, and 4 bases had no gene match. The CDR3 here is CASSPGTSGRPGELFF. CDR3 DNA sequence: TGCGCCAGCAGCCCAGGGACTAGCGGGAGGCCCGGGGAGCTGTTTTTT.

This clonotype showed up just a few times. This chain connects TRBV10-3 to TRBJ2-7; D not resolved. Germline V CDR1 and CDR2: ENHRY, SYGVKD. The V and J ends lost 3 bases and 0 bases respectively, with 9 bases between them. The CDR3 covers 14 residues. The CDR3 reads CAISDDSYSYEQYF. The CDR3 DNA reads TGTGCCATCAGTGATGATAGCTACTCCTACGAGCAGTACTTC.

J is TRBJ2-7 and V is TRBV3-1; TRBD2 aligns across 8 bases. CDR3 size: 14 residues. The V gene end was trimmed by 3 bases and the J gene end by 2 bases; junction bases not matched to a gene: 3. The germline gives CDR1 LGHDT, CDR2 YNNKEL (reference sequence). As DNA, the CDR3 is TGTGCCAGCAGCCAGGTCGGGAGGGCCTACGAGCAGTACTTC. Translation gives CASSQVGRAYEQYF.

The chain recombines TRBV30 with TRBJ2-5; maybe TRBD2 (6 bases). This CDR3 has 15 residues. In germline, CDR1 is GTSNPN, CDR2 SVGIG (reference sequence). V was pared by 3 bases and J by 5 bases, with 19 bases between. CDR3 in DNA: TGTGCCTGGAGGCAAAGTGGGACTCGTGGGGAGACCCAGTACTTC. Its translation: CAWRQSGTRGETQYF.

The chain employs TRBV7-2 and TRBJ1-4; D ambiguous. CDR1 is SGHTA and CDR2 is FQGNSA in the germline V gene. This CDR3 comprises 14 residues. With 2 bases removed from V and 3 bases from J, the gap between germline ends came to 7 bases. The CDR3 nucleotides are TGTGCCAGCAGCTTAAGCGGGGCTAATGAAAAACTGTTTTTT. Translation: CASSLSGANEKLFF.

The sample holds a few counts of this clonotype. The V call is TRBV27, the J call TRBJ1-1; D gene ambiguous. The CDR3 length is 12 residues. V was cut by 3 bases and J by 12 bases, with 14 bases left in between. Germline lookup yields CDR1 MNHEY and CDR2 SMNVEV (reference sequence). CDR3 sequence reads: CASSFIGGGPFF. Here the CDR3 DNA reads TGTGCCAGCAGTTTCATTGGTGGCGGGCCTTTCTTT.